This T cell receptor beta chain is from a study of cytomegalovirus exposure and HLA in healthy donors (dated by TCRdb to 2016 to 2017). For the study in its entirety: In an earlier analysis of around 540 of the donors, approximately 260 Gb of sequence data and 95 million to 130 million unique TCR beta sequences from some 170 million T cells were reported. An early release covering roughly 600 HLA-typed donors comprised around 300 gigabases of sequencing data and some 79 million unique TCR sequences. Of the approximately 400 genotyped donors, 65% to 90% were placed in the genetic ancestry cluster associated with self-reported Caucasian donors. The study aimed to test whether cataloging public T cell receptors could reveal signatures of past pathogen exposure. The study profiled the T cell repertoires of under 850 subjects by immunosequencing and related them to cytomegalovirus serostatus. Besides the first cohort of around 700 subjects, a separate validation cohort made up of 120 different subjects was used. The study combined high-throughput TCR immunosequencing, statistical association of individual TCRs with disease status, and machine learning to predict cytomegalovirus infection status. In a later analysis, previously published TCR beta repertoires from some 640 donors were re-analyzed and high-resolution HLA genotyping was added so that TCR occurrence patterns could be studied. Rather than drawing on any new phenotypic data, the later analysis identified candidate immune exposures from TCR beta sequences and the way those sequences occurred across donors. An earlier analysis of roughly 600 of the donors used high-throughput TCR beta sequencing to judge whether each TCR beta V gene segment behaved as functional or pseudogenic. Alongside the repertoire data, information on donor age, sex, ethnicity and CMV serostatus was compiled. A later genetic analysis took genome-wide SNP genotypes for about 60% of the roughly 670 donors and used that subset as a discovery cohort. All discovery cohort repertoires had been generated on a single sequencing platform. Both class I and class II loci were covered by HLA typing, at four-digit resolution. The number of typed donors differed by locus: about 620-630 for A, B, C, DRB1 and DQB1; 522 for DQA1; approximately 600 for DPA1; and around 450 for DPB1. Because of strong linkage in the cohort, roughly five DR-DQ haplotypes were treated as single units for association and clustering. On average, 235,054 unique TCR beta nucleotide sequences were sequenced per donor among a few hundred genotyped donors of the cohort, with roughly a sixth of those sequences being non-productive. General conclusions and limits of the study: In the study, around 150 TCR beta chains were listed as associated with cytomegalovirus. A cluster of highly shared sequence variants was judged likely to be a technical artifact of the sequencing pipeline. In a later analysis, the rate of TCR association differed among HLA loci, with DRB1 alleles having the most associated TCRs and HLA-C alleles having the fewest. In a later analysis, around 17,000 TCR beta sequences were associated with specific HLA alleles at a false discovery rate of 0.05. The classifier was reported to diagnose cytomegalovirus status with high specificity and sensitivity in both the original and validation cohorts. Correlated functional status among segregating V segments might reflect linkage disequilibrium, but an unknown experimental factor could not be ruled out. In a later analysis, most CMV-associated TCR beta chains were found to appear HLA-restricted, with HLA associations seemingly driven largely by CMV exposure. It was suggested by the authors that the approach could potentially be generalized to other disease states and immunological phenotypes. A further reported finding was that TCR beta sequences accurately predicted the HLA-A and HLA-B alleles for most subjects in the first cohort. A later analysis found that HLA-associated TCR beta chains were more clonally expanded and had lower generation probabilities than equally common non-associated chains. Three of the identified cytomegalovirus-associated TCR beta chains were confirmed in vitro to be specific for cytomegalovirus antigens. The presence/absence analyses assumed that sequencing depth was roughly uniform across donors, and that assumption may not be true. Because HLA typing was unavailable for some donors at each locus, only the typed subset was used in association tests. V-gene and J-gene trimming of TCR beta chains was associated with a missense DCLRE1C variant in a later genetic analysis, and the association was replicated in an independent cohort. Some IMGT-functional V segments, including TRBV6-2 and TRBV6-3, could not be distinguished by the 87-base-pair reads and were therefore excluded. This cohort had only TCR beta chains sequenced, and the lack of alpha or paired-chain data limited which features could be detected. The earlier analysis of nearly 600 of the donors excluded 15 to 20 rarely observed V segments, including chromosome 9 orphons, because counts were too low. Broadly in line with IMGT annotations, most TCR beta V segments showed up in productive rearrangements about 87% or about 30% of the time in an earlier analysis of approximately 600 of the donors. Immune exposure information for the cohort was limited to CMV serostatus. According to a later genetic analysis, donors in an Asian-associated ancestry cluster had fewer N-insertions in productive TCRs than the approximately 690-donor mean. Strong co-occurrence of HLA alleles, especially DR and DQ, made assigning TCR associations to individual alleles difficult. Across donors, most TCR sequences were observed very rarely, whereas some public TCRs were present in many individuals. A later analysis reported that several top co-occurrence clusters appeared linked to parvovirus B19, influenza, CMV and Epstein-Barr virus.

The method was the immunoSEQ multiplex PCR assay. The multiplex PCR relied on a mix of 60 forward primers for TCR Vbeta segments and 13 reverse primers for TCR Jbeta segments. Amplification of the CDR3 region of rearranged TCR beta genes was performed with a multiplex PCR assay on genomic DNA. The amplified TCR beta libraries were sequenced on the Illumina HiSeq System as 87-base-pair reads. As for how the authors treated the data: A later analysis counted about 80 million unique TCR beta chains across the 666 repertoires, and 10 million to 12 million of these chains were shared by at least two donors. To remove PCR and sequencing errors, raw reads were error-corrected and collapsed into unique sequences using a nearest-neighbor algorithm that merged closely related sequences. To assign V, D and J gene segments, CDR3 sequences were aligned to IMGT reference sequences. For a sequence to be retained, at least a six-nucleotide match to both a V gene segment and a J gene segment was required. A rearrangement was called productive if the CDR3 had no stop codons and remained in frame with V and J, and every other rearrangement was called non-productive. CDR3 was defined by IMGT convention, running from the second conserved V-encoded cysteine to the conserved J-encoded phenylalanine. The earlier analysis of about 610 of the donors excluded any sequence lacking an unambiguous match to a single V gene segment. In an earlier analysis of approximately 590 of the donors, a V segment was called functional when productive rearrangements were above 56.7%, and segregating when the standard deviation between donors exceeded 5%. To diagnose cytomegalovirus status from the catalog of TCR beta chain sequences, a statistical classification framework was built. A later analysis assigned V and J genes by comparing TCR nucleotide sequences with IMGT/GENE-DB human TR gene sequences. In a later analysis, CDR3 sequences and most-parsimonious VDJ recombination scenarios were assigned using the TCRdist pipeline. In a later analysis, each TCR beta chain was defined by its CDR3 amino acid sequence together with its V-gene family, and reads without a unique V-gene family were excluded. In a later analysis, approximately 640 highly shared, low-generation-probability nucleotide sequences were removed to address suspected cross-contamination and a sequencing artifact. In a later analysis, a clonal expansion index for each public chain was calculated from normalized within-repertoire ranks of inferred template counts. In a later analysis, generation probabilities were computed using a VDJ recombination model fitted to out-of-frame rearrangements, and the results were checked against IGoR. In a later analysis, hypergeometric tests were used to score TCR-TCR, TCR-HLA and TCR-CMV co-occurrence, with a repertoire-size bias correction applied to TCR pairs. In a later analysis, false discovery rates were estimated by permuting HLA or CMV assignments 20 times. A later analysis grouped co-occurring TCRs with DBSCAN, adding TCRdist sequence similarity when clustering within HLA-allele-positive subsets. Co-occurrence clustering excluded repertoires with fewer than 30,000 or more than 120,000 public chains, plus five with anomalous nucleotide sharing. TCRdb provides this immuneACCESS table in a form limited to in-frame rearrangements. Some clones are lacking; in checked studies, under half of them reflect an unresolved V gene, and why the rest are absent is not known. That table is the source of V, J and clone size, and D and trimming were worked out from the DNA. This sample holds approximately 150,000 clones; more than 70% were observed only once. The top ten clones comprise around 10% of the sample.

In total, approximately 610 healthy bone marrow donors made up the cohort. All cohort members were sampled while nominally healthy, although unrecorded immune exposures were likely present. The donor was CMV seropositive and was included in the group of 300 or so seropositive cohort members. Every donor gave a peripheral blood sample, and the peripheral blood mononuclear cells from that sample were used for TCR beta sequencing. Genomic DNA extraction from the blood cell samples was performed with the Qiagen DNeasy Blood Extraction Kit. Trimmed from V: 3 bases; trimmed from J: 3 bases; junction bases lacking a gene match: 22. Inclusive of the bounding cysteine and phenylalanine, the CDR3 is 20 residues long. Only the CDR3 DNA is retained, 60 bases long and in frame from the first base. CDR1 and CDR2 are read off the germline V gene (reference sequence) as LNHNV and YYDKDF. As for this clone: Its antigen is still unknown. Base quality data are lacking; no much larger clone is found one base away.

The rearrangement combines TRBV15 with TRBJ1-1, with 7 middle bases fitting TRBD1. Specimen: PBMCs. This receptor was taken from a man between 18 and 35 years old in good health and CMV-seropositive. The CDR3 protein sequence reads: CATSRDPRGRGESGYTEAFF. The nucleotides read TGTGCCACCAGCAGGGATCCCCGGGGCAGGGGGGAGAGTGGGTACACTGAAGCTTTCTTT.